The 2 T cell receptor beta chains below come from one sample, sequenced in a study of OX40 agonist ivuxolimab in advanced cancers. Produced via immunoSEQ multiplex PCR; TCRdb's table is partial and in-frame only. The sample lists about 100,000 clones, 89% occurring once. The sequences come from CD4+ or CD8+ T cells sorted from blood, collected in a trial of the OX40 agonist ivuxolimab. These receptors were obtained from an adult with an advanced solid tumor such as melanoma, head and neck, liver or kidney cancer.

The gene calls are TRBV10-1 and TRBJ1-5; D is possibly TRBD1 (5 bases). Germline values: CDR1 WNHNN, CDR2 SYGVQD (reference sequence). V lost 5 bases and J lost 12, with 17 bases in between. This CDR3 comprises 13 residues. The CDR3 region has the DNA TGCGCCAGCAGTCAGGGAGGGAATACATACCAGCATTTT. Its translation is CASSQGGNTYQHF.

J is TRBJ1-1 and V is TRBV2; no definite D call. The V gene lost 3 bases and the J gene lost 1 base, with 15 bases spanning the gap. CDR3 length: 16 residues. Germline loops: CDR1 SNHLY, CDR2 FYNNEI. The CDR3 bases are TGTGCCAGCAGTGAGAGGGCGCGAGCTCAGAACACTGAAGCTTTCTTT. Translation: CASSERARAQNTEAFF.